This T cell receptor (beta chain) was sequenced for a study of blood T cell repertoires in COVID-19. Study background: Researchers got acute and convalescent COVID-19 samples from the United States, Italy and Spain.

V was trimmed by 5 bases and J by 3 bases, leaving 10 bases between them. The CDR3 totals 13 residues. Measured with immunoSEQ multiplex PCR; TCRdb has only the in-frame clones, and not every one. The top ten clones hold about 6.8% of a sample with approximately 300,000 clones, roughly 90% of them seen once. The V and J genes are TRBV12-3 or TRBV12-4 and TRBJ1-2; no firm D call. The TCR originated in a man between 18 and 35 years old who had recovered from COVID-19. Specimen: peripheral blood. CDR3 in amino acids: CASSRRADYGYTF. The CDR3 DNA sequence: TGTGCCAGCAGTCGGAGGGCGGACTATGGCTACACCTTC.